The 24 T cell receptor beta chains below all came from one sample that was sequenced in a study of CD8 T cells in Susac syndrome (dated by TCRdb to between 2017 and 2020). The method behind the library was the immunoSEQ multiplex PCR assay. RNA was extracted with the RNeasy kit and about 0.5 to 1 ug was reverse transcribed using random hexamers. TCRdb itself trimmed the public reads at Q25 with fastp, ran MiXCR and retained productive beta chains. Identical CDR3 proteins give one entry, which carries the most common genes and DNA. The sample profile shows more than 100,000 distinct CDR3 sequences; over 90% of them were found once. The ten largest make up less than 0.15% of the sample. Sequences were obtained from CD4+ T cells from PBMCs. All receptors derive from a human donor with Susac syndrome.

The count of this clonotype is one. The chain couples TRBV30 to TRBJ1-5; D perhaps matches TRBD1 (5 bases). The germline V gene encodes CDR1 GTSNPN and CDR2 SVGIG (reference sequence). The CDR3 contains 13 residues. Trimming took off 0 bases at V and 5 bases at J, with 8 bases between the two ends. The CDR3 spells CAWSVGGDQPQHF. CDR3 DNA: TGTGCCTGGAGTGTCGGAGGGGATCAGCCCCAGCATTTT.

This rearrangement joins TRBV24-1 to TRBJ1-2; perhaps TRBD1 as D (6 bases). The CDR3 runs to 16 residues. Germline CDR1 is KGHDR and CDR2 is SFDVKD. Deletions cut 2 bases from V and 4 bases from J, with 16 bases between. The DNA of the CDR3 is TGTGCCACCAGTGATTCCCAGCGGCCAGGGGTCTATGGCTACACCTTC. This translates into CATSDSQRPGVYGYTF.

This clonotype appeared a few times. V and J are TRBV4-1 and TRBJ2-7; D is unclear. This CDR3 region has 13 residues. V was clipped by 4 bases and J by 3 bases, with 10 bases between them. Germline CDR1 and CDR2: MGHRA and YSYEKL. CDR3 coding DNA: TGCGCCAGCAGCCGAGAACTCATCTACGAGCAGTACTTC. Translation: CASSRELIYEQYF.

This clonotype is a singleton in its sample. The chain combines TRBV29-1 with TRBJ2-7; 9 bases map to TRBD2. The germline V gene encodes CDR1 SQVTM and CDR2 ANQGSEA. The CDR3 loop spans 13 amino acids. Trimming cost V 8 bases and J 0 bases; bases outside gene matches: 5. CDR3 bases: TGCAGCATTAGCGGGGGCTACTCCTACGAGCAGTACTTC. This gives the protein CSISGGYSYEQYF.

The chain employs TRBV27 and TRBJ1-4; TRBD1 matches at 8 bases. The ends lost 3 bases at V and 7 bases at J; junction bases unmatched: 13. Germline V gene sequence: CDR1 MNHEY, CDR2 SMNVEV (reference sequence). CDR3 length: 17 residues. This CDR3 reads CASSFSQTGGYREKLFF. DNA of the CDR3: TGTGCCAGCAGTTTTTCCCAAACAGGGGGTTATCGTGAAAAACTGTTTTTT.

V is TRBV7-9 and J is TRBJ2-7, with D perhaps given as TRBD1 or TRBD2 (5 bases each). The CDR3 extends over 16 amino acids. Germline CDR1 SEHNR, CDR2 FQNEAQ (reference sequence). V was trimmed by 0 bases and J by 4 bases, leaving 16 bases between them. CDR3 sequence: CASSLAFGTFEYEQYF. The CDR3 DNA reads as TGTGCCAGCAGCTTAGCTTTTGGGACCTTTGAGTACGAGCAGTACTTC.

V usage is TRBV30 and J usage is TRBJ2-7; 10 nucleotides align to TRBD2. J was trimmed by 1 base and V by 7 bases; bases with no gene match: 7. The CDR3 consists of 14 residues. From germline, CDR1 is GTSNPN and CDR2 SVGIG (reference sequence). The DNA of the CDR3 is TGTGCCTTGACCAGAGCGGGAGGGTCCTACGAGCAGTACTTC. It yields the protein CALTRAGGSYEQYF.

The chain has TRBV12-3 or TRBV12-4 and TRBJ2-2, with a weak D call TRBD1 (5 bases). The CDR3 is 14 amino acids. V lost 6 bases to trimming and J lost 7 bases, with 15 bases between them. Here the CDR3 reads CASSLRVLRGELFF. The CDR3 nucleotides are TGTGCCAGCAGCCTCAGGGTGTTGCGCGGGGAGCTGTTTTTT.

J is TRBJ2-1 and V is TRBV29-1, with 10 bases aligning to TRBD2. After removal of 7 bases from V and 6 bases from J, the junction contained 9 bases not matched to a gene. Germline CDR1 reads SQVTM; CDR2 reads ANQGSEA. The CDR3 has 14 residues. CDR3 DNA sequence: TGCAGCGGGGGACTAGCGTCGAGGGGCAATGAGCAGTTCTTC. As protein: CSGGLASRGNEQFF.

V usage is TRBV30 and J usage is TRBJ2-3; D uncertain. The CDR3 is made up of 13 amino acids. The ends were cut back, 0 bases at V and 0 bases at J, with 4 bases in the middle. Germline V gene data show CDR1 as GTSNPN and CDR2 as SVGIG (reference sequence). The CDR3 DNA sequence: TGTGCCTGGAGTGTAACTAGCACAGATACGCAGTATTTT. Translation: CAWSVTSTDTQYF. Filled out from reference TRBV30 and TRBJ2-3, the complete variable domain reads SQTIHQWPATLVQPVGSPLSLECTVEGTSNPNLYWYRQAAGRGLQLLFYSVGIGQISSEVPQNLSASRPQDRQFILSSKKLLLSDSGFYLCAWSVTSTDTQYFGPGTRLTVL.

The chain employs TRBV5-1 and TRBJ1-1, with D maybe TRBD1 (6 bases). Trimming removed 1 base from V and 6 bases from J, with 7 bases in between. This CDR3 has 12 residues. The V gene's germline CDR1 is SGHRS and CDR2 YFSETQ. The CDR3 bases are TGCGCCAGCAGCTTGACAGGGTCTGAAGCTTTCTTT. It codes for CASSLTGSEAFF.

The chain couples TRBV29-1 to TRBJ1-4, with D perhaps matching TRBD1 (6 bases). V lost 5 bases and J 6 bases, leaving 10 bases between the germline ends. From germline, CDR1 is SQVTM and CDR2 ANQGSEA. The CDR3 loop spans 12 amino acids. The CDR3 coding sequence is TGCAGCGTTTTCTCAGGGGATGAAAAACTGTTTTTT. Its translation: CSVFSGDEKLFF.

This chain connects TRBV29-1 to TRBJ2-3; 12 bases are shared with TRBD2. Trimming removed 4 bases from V and 1 base from J; junction bases left unmatched: 3. Germline CDR1 is SQVTM and CDR2 is ANQGSEA. The CDR3 consists of 15 residues. In DNA form, the CDR3 reads TGCAGCGTTGTAGGGACTAGCGGGCGCACAGATACGCAGTATTTT. Translated, it gives CSVVGTSGRTDTQYF.

V and J are TRBV9 and TRBJ2-2; D remains unclear. The CDR3 length is 11 residues. CDR1 is SGDLS, CDR2 YYNGEE, per germline. Trimming removed 1 base at V and 11 bases at J, with 6 bases between. CDR3 sequence (DNA): TGTGCCAGCAGCGTAAGCAGCGAGCTGTTTTTT. It is translated as CASSVSSELFF.

Here the CDR3 reads CSVENRVYEQYF. The CDR3 DNA sequence: TGCAGCGTTGAAAACAGGGTATACGAGCAGTACTTC. The chain has TRBV29-1 and TRBJ2-7, with D tentatively TRBD1 (6 bases). CDR3 length: 12 residues. Germline assignment: CDR1 SQVTM and CDR2 ANQGSEA. V was shortened by 2 bases and J by 4 bases, with 9 bases between the two germline ends.

This chain uses TRBV2 with TRBJ2-3; 7 nucleotides align to TRBD1. The CDR3 is 13 residues long. Trimming removed 7 bases from V and 6 bases from J; junction bases left unmatched: 7. Germline V lookup: CDR1 SNHLY, CDR2 FYNNEI. CDR3 in DNA: TGTGCCAGCAATGGACAGGCACGGGATACGCAGTATTTT. Protein sequence: CASNGQARDTQYF.

V usage is TRBV6-2 or TRBV6-3 and J usage is TRBJ2-1, with 10 nucleotides matching TRBD2. V dropped 6 bases and J dropped 1; count of bases not matched to a gene: 12. CDR3 length: 18 residues. Per germline, CDR1 MNHEY and CDR2 SVGEGT. CDR3 DNA: TGTGCCAGCAGCGTGTTAGCGGGAGGCTCAACGTCCTACAATGAGCAGTTCTTC. Its translation: CASSVLAGGSTSYNEQFF.

This chain uses TRBV6-2 or TRBV6-3 with TRBJ2-1; D tentatively fits TRBD1 or TRBD2 (5 bases each). V lost 8 bases to trimming and J lost 2 bases, with 7 bases between them. The CDR3 spans 12 residues. CDR1 is MNHEY and CDR2 is SVGEGT in the germline V gene. In DNA form, the CDR3 reads TGTGCCAGCCGGGGACCCTACAATGAGCAGTTCTTC. Translating gives CASRGPYNEQFF.

This chain connects TRBV2 to TRBJ2-6; D is unresolved. From germline, CDR1 is SNHLY and CDR2 FYNNEI. The V end lost 4 bases, the J end lost 7 bases, and 11 bases lay between the germline ends. This CDR3 comprises 14 residues. CDR3 nucleotides: TGTGCCAGCAGTGGCCCCGTGATAGCCAACGTCCTGACTTTC. Residues: CASSGPVIANVLTF.

The genes are TRBV5-4 and TRBJ2-1; 10 bases are a match to TRBD2. The CDR3 has 15 residues. The germline V gene has CDR1 SGHNT and CDR2 YYREEE (reference sequence). V lost 6 bases to trimming and J lost 5 bases; unmatched junction nucleotides: 8. CDR3 in amino acids: CASTQTSGHNNEQFF. The CDR3 DNA reads as TGTGCCAGCACCCAGACTAGCGGGCACAACAATGAGCAGTTCTTC.

The CDR3, as DNA: TGTGCCAGCAGCTTACGAGTGGGGTTATCCTACGAGCAGTACTTC. Its translation is CASSLRVGLSYEQYF. The chain carries TRBV7-8 and TRBJ2-7, with D unclear. The CDR3 is 15 amino acids. Per germline, CDR1 SGHVS and CDR2 FQNEAQ. V was shortened by 2 bases and J by 1 base, with 12 bases between the two germline ends. The full variable domain, completed using reference TRBV7-8 and TRBJ2-7, is GAGVSQSPRYKVAKRGQDVALRCDPISGHVSLFWYQQALGQGPEFLTYFQNEAQLDKSGLPSDRFFAERPEGSVSTLKIQRTQQEDSAVYLCASSLRVGLSYEQYFGPGTRLTVT.

The chain recombines TRBV18 with TRBJ2-1, with 8 bases that match TRBD1. The V segment lost 3 bases and the J segment 8 bases; nucleotides outside the gene matches: 6. The CDR3 contains 14 residues. Germline V gene data show CDR1 as KGHSH and CDR2 as LQKENI. CDR3 amino acids: CASSPVQGEDEQFF. The CDR3 DNA sequence: TGTGCCAGCTCACCGGTACAGGGGGAGGATGAGCAGTTCTTC.

V and J are TRBV5-6 and TRBJ1-2; unclear D gene. Per the germline V gene, CDR1 is SGHDT and CDR2 is YYEEEE. The V end was cut by 3 bases, the J end by 7 bases, with 10 bases between. This CDR3 is built from 12 residues. The CDR3 is CASSSRTFGYTF. The CDR3 DNA sequence: TGTGCCAGCAGCTCCCGGACTTTTGGCTACACCTTC.

The genes are TRBV20-1 and TRBJ2-1; D perhaps matches TRBD2 (5 bases). Germline V gene sequence: CDR1 DFQATT, CDR2 SNEGSKA (reference sequence). Trimming took off 5 bases at V and 5 bases at J, with 19 bases between the two ends. The length of the CDR3 is 15 residues. In DNA form, the CDR3 reads TGCAGTGCTCCCCTTCGGGGTAGCGCGGACAATGAGCAGTTCTTC. It encodes CSAPLRGSADNEQFF.